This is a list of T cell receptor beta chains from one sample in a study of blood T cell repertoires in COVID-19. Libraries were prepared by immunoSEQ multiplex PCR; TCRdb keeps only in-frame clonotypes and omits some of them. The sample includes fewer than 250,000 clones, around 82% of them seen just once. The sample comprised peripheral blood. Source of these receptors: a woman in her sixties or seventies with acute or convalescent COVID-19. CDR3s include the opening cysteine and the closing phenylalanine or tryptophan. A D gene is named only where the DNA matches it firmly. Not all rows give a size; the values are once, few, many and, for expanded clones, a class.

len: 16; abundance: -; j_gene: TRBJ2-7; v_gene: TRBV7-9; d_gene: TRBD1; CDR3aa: CASSLSGRQGPSEQYF; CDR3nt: TGTGCCAGCAGCTTAAGCGGGCGACAGGGGCCCAGCGAGCAGTACTTC
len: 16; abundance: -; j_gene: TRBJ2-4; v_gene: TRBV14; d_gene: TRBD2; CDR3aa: CASSPGGGGYGNIQYF; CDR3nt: TGTGCCAGCAGCCCCGGCGGGGGGGGCTATGGAAACATTCAGTACTTC
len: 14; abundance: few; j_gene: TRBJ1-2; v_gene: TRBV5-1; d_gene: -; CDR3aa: CASSLGDITHGYTF; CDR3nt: TGCGCCAGCAGCTTGGGAGACATCACCCATGGCTACACCTTC
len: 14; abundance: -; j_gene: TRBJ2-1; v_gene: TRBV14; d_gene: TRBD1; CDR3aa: CASSQGPTGYEQFF; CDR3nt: TGTGCCAGCAGCCAAGGACCGACAGGGTATGAGCAGTTCTTC
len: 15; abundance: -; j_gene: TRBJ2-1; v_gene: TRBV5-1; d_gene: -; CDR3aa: CASSQSGTPVDEQFF; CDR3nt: TGCGCCAGCAGCCAGTCCGGGACACCTGTGGATGAGCAGTTCTTC
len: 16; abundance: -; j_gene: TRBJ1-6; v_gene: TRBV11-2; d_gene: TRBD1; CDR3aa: CASSSTRQGPNSPLHF; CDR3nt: TGTGCCAGCAGCTCTACTAGACAGGGTCCCAATTCACCCCTCCACTTT
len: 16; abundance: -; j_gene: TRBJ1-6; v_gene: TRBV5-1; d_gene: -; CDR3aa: CASRSGGSSYNSPLHF; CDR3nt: TGCGCCAGCAGAAGTGGGGGGAGCTCCTATAATTCACCCCTCCACTTT
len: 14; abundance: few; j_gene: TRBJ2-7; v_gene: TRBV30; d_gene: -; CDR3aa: CAWSVRGTRNEQYF; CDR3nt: TGTGCCTGGAGTGTAAGGGGGACGAGAAACGAGCAGTACTTC
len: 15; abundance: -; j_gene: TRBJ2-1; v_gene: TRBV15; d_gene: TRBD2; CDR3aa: CATSRSTSAGNEQFF; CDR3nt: TGTGCCACCAGCAGAAGTACTAGCGCGGGCAATGAGCAGTTCTTC
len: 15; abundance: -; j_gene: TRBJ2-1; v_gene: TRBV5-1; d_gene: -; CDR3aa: CASSVQSRLELEQFF; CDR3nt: TGCGCCAGCAGCGTACAATCCCGACTCGAGTTGGAGCAGTTCTTC
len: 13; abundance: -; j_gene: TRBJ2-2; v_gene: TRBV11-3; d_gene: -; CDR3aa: CASRDRNTGELFF; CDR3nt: TGTGCCAGCAGAGACAGGAACACCGGGGAGCTGTTTTTT
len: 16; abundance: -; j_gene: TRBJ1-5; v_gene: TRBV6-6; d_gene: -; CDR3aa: CASSPGRERSNQPQHF; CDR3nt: TGTGCCAGCAGCCCTGGACGGGAGCGTAGCAATCAGCCCCAGCATTTT
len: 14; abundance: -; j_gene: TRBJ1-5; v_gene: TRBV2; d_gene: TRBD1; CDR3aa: CASSGTGGGQPQHF; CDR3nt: TGTGCCAGCAGTGGGACAGGGGGAGGCCAGCCCCAGCATTTT
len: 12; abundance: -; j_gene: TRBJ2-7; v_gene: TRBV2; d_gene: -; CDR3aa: CASKGLLKEQYF; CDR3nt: TGTGCCAGCAAGGGACTCCTTAAGGAGCAGTACTTC
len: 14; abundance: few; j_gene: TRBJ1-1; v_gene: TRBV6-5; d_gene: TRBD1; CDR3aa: CASSKQGRRTEAFF; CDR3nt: TGTGCCAGCAGTAAACAGGGGAGGCGGACTGAAGCTTTCTTT
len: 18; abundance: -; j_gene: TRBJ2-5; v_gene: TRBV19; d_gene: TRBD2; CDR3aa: CASSIRLRGTSEQETQYF; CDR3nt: TGTGCCAGTAGTATTCGGTTGAGAGGGACTAGCGAGCAAGAGACCCAGTACTTC
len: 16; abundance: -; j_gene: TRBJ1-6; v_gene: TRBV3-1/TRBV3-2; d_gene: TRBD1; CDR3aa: CASSQLSGQGGSPLHF; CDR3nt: TGTGCCAGCAGCCAGCTCTCGGGACAGGGAGGTTCACCCCTCCACTTT
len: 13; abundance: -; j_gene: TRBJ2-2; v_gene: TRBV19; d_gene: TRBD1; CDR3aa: CASRDRASGELFF; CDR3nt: TGTGCCAGCCGGGACAGGGCGTCCGGGGAGCTGTTTTTT
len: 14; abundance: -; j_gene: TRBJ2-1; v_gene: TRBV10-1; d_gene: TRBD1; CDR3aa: CASSEWTGPNEQFF; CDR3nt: TGCGCCAGCAGTGAGTGGACAGGTCCTAATGAGCAGTTCTTC
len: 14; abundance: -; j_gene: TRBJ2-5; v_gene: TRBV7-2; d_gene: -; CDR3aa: CASSFDRSKRTQYF; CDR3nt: TGTGCCAGCAGCTTCGACAGGTCTAAAAGGACCCAGTACTTC
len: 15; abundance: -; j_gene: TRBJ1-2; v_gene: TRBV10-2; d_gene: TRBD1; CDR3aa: CASSESGTGGYGYTF; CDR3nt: TGCGCCAGCAGTGAGTCGGGGACAGGGGGCTATGGCTACACCTTC
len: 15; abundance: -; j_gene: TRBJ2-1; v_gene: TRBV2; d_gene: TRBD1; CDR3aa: CASSEGQGSYNEQFF; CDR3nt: TGTGCCAGCAGTGAGGGACAGGGCTCCTACAATGAGCAGTTCTTC
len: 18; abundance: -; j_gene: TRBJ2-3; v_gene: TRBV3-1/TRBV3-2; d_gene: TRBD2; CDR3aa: CASSQGRRGGIDTDTQYF; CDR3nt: TGTGCCAGCAGCCAAGGAAGACGGGGGGGAATCGACACAGATACGCAGTATTTT
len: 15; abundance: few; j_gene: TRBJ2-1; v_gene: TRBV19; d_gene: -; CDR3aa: CASSIDTSSYNEQFF; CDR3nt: TGTGCCAGTAGTATAGATACATCTAGCTACAATGAGCAGTTCTTC
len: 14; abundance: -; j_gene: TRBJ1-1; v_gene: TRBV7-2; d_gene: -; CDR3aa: CASSSFRGGTEAFF; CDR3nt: TGTGCCAGCAGCTCCTTCAGGGGTGGCACTGAAGCTTTCTTT
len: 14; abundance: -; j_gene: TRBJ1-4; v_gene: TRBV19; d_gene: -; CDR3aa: CASSRGRDGEKLFF; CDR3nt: TGTGCCAGTAGTAGGGGGAGGGACGGCGAAAAACTGTTTTTT
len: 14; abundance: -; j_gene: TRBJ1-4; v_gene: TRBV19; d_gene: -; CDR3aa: CASSAPGLNEKLFF; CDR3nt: TGTGCCAGTAGTGCGCCGGGTTTAAATGAAAAACTGTTTTTT
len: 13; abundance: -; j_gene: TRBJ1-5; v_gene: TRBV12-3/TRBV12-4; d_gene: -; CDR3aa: CASSLVERQPQHF; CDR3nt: TGTGCCAGCAGTTTAGTTGAGAGACAGCCCCAGCATTTT
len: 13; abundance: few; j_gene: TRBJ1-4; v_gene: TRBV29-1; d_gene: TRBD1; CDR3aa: CSADDRGSEKLFF; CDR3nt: TGCAGCGCCGATGACAGGGGGAGTGAAAAACTGTTTTTT
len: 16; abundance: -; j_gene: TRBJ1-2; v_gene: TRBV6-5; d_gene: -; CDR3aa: CASSYSGGVLLGGYTF; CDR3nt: TGTGCCAGCAGTTACTCGGGTGGAGTCCTGCTGGGTGGCTACACCTTC
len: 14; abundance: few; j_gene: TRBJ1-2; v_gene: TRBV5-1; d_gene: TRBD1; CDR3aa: CASSPGQGSYGYTF; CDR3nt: TGCGCCAGCAGCCCCGGACAGGGTAGCTATGGCTACACCTTC
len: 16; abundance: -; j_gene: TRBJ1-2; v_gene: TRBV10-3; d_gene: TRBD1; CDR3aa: CAISEEADRGENGYTF; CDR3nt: TGTGCCATCAGTGAAGAGGCGGACAGGGGGGAAAATGGCTACACCTTC
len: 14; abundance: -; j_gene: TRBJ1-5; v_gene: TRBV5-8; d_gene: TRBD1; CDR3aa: CASSRTGSNQPQHF; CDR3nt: TGTGCCAGCAGCAGGACAGGGAGCAATCAGCCCCAGCATTTT
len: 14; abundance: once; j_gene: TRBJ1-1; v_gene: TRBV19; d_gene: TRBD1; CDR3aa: CASTRRDRGVGAFF; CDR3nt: TGTGCCAGTACCCGGCGGGACAGGGGAGTCGGAGCTTTCTTT
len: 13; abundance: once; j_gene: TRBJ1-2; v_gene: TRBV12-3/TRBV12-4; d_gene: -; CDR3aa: CASSSGAGYGYTF; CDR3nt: TGTGCCAGCAGTTCAGGGGCGGGTTATGGCTACACCTTC
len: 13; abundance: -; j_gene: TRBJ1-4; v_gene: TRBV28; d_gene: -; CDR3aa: CASSYTTNEKLFF; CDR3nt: TGTGCCAGCAGTTACACAACTAATGAAAAACTGTTTTTT
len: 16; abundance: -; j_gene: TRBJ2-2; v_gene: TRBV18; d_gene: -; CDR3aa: CASSPVNGLSTGELFF; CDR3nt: TGTGCCAGCTCACCGGTGAACGGGTTGAGCACCGGGGAGCTGTTTTTT
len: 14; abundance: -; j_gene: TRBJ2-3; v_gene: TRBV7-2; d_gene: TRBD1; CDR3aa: CASSFRQGRDTQYF; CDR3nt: TGTGCCAGCAGCTTTCGACAGGGTCGTGATACGCAGTATTTT
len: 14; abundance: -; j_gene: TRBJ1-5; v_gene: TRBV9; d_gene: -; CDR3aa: CASSPEAGNQPQHF; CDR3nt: TGTGCCAGCAGCCCAGAGGCGGGGAATCAGCCCCAGCATTTT
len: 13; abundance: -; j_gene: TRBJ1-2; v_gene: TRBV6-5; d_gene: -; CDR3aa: CASSSTGIYGYTF; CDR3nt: TGTGCCAGCAGTAGCACAGGGATCTATGGCTACACCTTC
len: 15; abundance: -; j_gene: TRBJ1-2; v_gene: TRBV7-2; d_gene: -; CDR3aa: CASSPRGGANYGYTF; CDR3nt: TGTGCCAGCAGCCCCCGGGGAGGAGCTAACTATGGCTACACCTTC
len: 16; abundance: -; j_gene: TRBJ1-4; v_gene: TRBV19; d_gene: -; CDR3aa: CASSMGGARTNEKLFF; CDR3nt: TGTGCCAGTAGTATGGGTGGAGCCCGGACTAATGAAAAACTGTTTTTT
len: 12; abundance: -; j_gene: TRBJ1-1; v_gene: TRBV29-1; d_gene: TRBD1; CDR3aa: CSSSTGGTEAFF; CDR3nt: TGCAGCTCCTCCACAGGGGGGACTGAAGCTTTCTTT
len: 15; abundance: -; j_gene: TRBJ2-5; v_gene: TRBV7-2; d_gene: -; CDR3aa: CASSSRSGLPGAQYF; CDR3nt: TGTGCCAGCAGCTCCCGTAGCGGCCTTCCGGGAGCCCAGTACTTC
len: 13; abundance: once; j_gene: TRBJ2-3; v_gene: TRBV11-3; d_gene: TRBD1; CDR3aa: CASSQDRADTQYF; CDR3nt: TGTGCCAGCAGTCAAGACAGGGCGGATACGCAGTATTTT
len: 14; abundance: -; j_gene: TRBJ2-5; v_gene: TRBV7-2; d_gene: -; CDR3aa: CASSSAAGKETQYF; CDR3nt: TGTGCCAGCAGCTCCGCAGCAGGGAAGGAGACCCAGTACTTC
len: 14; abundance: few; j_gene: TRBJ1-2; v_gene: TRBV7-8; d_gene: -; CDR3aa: CASSKGVTGYGYTF; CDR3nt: TGTGCCAGCAGCAAGGGGGTAACCGGCTATGGCTACACCTTC
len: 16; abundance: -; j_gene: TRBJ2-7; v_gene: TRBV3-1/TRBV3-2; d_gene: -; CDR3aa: CASSQEVRTDSYEQYF; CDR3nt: TGTGCCAGCAGCCAAGAGGTCCGAACAGATTCCTACGAGCAGTACTTC
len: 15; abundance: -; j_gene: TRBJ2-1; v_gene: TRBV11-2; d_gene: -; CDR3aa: CASSLAQGSYNEQFF; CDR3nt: TGTGCCAGCAGCTTAGCTCAGGGCTCCTACAATGAGCAGTTCTTC
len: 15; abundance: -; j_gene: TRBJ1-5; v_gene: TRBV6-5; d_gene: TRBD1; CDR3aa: CASSWDRASNQPQHF; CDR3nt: TGTGCCAGCAGTTGGGACAGGGCTAGCAATCAGCCCCAGCATTTT
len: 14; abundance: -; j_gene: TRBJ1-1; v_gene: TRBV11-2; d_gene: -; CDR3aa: CASSLDPGGAEAFF; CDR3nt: TGTGCCAGCAGCTTAGATCCGGGGGGAGCTGAAGCTTTCTTT
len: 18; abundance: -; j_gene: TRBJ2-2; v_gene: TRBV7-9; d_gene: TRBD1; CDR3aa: CASSLILPGQGPTGELFF; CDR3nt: TGTGCCAGCAGCCTCATTTTACCCGGACAGGGCCCCACCGGGGAGCTGTTTTTT
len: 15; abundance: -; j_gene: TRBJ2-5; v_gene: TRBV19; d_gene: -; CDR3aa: CASSMGRAVRETQYF; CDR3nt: TGTGCCAGTAGTATGGGTCGCGCCGTCAGGGAGACCCAGTACTTC
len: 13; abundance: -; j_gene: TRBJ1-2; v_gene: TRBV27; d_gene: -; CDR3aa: CASRAGGTYGYTF; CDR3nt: TGTGCCAGCAGGGCCGGCGGGACCTATGGCTACACCTTC
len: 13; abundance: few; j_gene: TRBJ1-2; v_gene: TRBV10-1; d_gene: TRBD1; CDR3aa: CASSAGTADGYTF; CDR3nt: TGCGCCAGCAGTGCCGGGACAGCCGATGGCTACACCTTC
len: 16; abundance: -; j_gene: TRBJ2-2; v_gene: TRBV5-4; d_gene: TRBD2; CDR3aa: CASSADVAGPTGELFF; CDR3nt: TGTGCCAGCAGCGCAGACGTAGCGGGGCCCACCGGGGAGCTGTTTTTT
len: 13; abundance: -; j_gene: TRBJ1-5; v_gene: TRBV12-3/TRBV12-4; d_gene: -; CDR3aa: CASSFGGPQPQHF; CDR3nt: TGTGCCAGCAGTTTCGGGGGGCCTCAGCCCCAGCATTTT